One sample yielded the 24 T cell receptor beta chains listed below, sequenced in a study of metastatic and nonmetastatic thyroid tumors. TCRdb reprocessed the PCR reads using MiXCR. This table holds tens of thousands of clones, approximately 19% found once. No patient had received any treatment before thyroid surgery. Sample: tumor tissue. Receptor source: a female donor with papillary thyroid cancer or a benign thyroid nodule (not recorded which). Some clones in this sample may be carry-over from other donors' samples.

In this sample, this clone is medium-sized. The chain has TRBV19 and TRBJ2-3, with 9 nucleotides matching TRBD1. The junction had 11 bases not matched to a gene; V was cut back by 3 bases and J by 4 bases. The CDR3 length is 17 residues. Germline V lookup: CDR1 LNHDA, CDR2 SQIVND (reference sequence). CDR3 in DNA: TGTGCCAGTAGTATTTGGGGGACAGGGAGGGAGGCAGATACGCAGTATTTT. Translating it yields CASSIWGTGREADTQYF. Combining the CDR3 with reference TRBV19 and TRBJ2-3 gives the whole variable domain DGGITQSPKYLFRKEGQNVTLSCEQNLNHDAMYWYRQDPGQGLRLIYYSQIVNDFQKGDIAEGYSVSREKKESFPLTVTSAQKNPTAFYLCASSIWGTGREADTQYFGPGTRLTVL.

This clone was recorded at least ten times. The V and J genes are TRBV7-6 and TRBJ1-4, with 7 bases lining up with TRBD1. This CDR3 comprises 16 residues. CDR1 SGHVS and CDR2 FNYEAQ come from the germline V gene. Germline trimming cut 1 base from V and 3 bases from J; bases unmatched to any gene: 5. In nucleotides, the CDR3 is TGTGCCAGCAGCTTAGAAGGGGGCTTGTCTAATGAAAAACTGTTTTTT. This codes for CASSLEGGLSNEKLFF.

As for this clone: A much larger clonotype is one base distant, so this may be a read error. The same CDR3 also results from other DNA sequences found in this sample. This chain connects TRBV14 to TRBJ1-6, with 7 bases that match TRBD1. CDR1 and CDR2 from the germline V gene are SGHDN and FVKESK. The CDR3 is made up of 14 amino acids. CDR3 residues: CVSSQWDSNSPLHF. The CDR3 bases are TGTGTCAGTAGCCAGTGGGACAGCAATTCACCCCTCCACTTT.

This clone was observed a handful of times. One junction end disagrees with the germline gene, perhaps due to a read error. The chain combines TRBV6-1 with TRBJ1-2; possibly TRBD1 for D (5 bases). Per the germline V gene, CDR1 is MNHNS and CDR2 is SASEGT. This CDR3 comprises 13 residues. The CDR3 nucleotides are TGTGCCAGCAGGGAACGGGGGTACTATGGCCACACCTTC. Encoded protein: CASRERGYYGHTF.

This clone was seen more than once but under ten times. Given a much more abundant clone one base away, this may be a read error. The sample has other DNA sequences that encode this CDR3 too. The chain uses TRBV29-1 and TRBJ2-7; 9 bases map to TRBD1. Germline V gives CDR1 SQVTM, CDR2 ANQGSEA. V was pared by 4 bases and J by 4 bases, with 2 bases of the junction left unmatched. The CDR3 totals 12 residues. In nucleotides, the CDR3 is TGCAGCGTTGTGGACAGGGGATACGAGCAGTACTTC. It translates to CSVVDRGYEQYF.

In regard to this clone: This may arise from a read error, as a much more abundant clone is one base away. The rearrangement joins TRBV7-2 to TRBJ2-3, with unresolved D. This CDR3 has 13 residues. V was trimmed by 3 bases and J by 4 bases, leaving 8 bases between them. Per the germline V gene, CDR1 is SGHTA and CDR2 is FQGNSA. The CDR3 loop reads CASSFAGADTQYF. The CDR3 DNA reads as TGTGCCAGCAGCTTTGCTGGGGCAGATACGCAGTATTTT. Full variable domain (remainder filled in from reference TRBV7-2 and TRBJ2-3): GAGVSQSPSNKVTEKGKDVELRCDPISGHTALYWYRQSLGQGLEFLIYFQGNSAPDKSGLPSDRFSAERTGGSVSTLTIQRTQQEDSAVYLCASSFAGADTQYFGPGTRLTVL.

Worth noting for this clone: At one end the junction does not follow the germline gene, possibly because of a read error. The gene calls are TRBV7-2 and TRBJ2-5, with 10 nucleotides matching TRBD2. Germline assignment: CDR1 SGHTA and CDR2 FQGNSA. The CDR3 has 17 amino acids. The CDR3 protein is CASSLRWGAGGMKTHYF. CDR3 sequence (DNA): TGTGCCAGCAGCTTGCGGTGGGGAGCGGGAGGGATGAAGACCCATTACTTC.

This chain links TRBV19 with TRBJ2-3, with 11 nucleotides matching TRBD2. J gave up 2 bases and V 6 bases, and 7 bases lay outside the gene matches. The CDR3 consists of 16 residues. Germline-derived CDR1 and CDR2 are LNHDA and SQIVND (reference sequence). CDR3 DNA: TGTGCCAGTAGCCTAGCGGGGGGACCGAACACAGATACGCAGTATTTT. Its protein product is CASSLAGGPNTDTQYF.

This clone occurred many times. V usage is TRBV6-1 and J usage is TRBJ2-2, with D maybe TRBD1 (6 bases). This CDR3 contains 15 residues. Trimming left V 8 bases short and J 6 bases short, with 19 bases between. Per the germline V gene, CDR1 is MNHNS and CDR2 is SASEGT. CDR3 sequence (DNA): TGTGCCAGCCACTCCCAGGGGATCATCTCCGGGGAGCTGTTTTTT. Protein product: CASHSQGIISGELFF.

This clone was seen repeatedly, ten times or more. The chain links TRBV6-1 to TRBJ2-7; D is unresolved. The CDR3 extends over 13 amino acids. The germline V gene encodes CDR1 MNHNS and CDR2 SASEGT. V lost 6 bases and J lost 5, with 14 bases in between. The CDR3 sequence: CASRVEGIDEQYF. The DNA for the CDR3 is TGTGCCAGCAGGGTTGAAGGGATTGACGAGCAGTACTTC.

This chain joins TRBV14 and TRBJ2-7; no reliable D call. Germline V gene sequence: CDR1 SGHDN, CDR2 FVKESK. This CDR3 is built from 12 residues. V was pared by 3 bases and J by 2 bases, with 5 bases between. CDR3 in amino acids: CASSHSAYEQYF. CDR3 DNA sequence: TGTGCCAGCAGCCACAGCGCCTACGAGCAGTACTTC.

This clone was counted a few times. A much bigger clone sits one base away, suggesting this may be a read error. CDR3 sequence: CASSMQETQYF. CDR3 DNA sequence: TGTGCCAGCAGCATGCAAGAGACCCAGTACTTC. The chain couples TRBV7-9 to TRBJ2-5, with D unresolved. CDR1 SEHNR and CDR2 FQNEAQ come from the germline V gene (reference sequence). This CDR3 comprises 11 residues. Deletions cut 5 bases from V and 2 bases from J, with 3 bases between. The full variable domain, its missing parts supplied by reference TRBV7-9 and TRBJ2-5, is DTGVSQNPRHKITKRGQNVTFRCDPISEHNRLYWYRQTLGQGPEFLTYFQNEAQLEKSRLLSDRFSAERPKGSFSTLEIQRTEQGDSAMYLCASSMQETQYFGPGTRLLVL.

Of note for this clone: One base away lies a much larger clone, so this may be a sequencing read error. The chain links TRBV11-3 to TRBJ2-2; D remains ambiguous. Germline-derived CDR1 and CDR2 are SGHNT and YENEEA. The V and J ends lost 5 bases and 0 bases respectively, with 7 bases between them. This CDR3 region has 14 residues. CDR3: CASSVAANTGELFF. CDR3 nucleotides: TGTGCCAGCAGCGTGGCCGCGAACACCGGGGAGCTGTTTTTT.

This clone appeared many times. The DNA is left out, because the CDR3 cannot be placed on it with certainty; the CDR3 is given as TCRdb lists it. The gene calls are TRBV12-3 or TRBV12-4 and TRBJ2-1; the tabulated D call, TRBD2, remains unverified against the DNA. Counting both end residues, the CDR3 totals 16 amino acids. CDR3: CASRVSGGHFGNEQFF.

The J gene is TRBJ2-7, the V gene TRBV20-1; TRBD1 agrees at 7 bases. This CDR3 is built from 17 residues. CDR1 and CDR2 from the germline V gene are DFQATT and SNEGSKA (reference sequence). Unmatched junction bases numbered 17, after V lost 4 bases and J lost 2 bases. CDR3: CSATTRGRDSGPYEQYF. CDR3 bases: TGCAGTGCTACAACACGCGGCCGGGACAGCGGTCCCTACGAGCAGTACTTC.

About this clone itself: This sequence may be a read error, since a much larger clone differs from it by one base. J is TRBJ2-5 and V is TRBV7-6, with TRBD2 as a possible D gene (5 bases). The length of the CDR3 is 15 residues. Germline loops: CDR1 SGHVS, CDR2 FNYEAQ. The CDR3 DNA is TGTGCCAGCAGCTTGAGGACTGGAAACCAAGATACCCAGTACTTC. This codes for CASSLRTGNQDTQYF.

This clone was recorded many times. The chain recombines TRBV6-1 with TRBJ2-4; 8 nucleotides agree with TRBD1. V was pared by 2 bases and J by 0 bases, with 6 bases of the junction left unmatched. The CDR3 is 17 amino acids. Germline V gene lookup returns CDR1 MNHNS and CDR2 SASEGT. The CDR3 region has the DNA TGTGCCAGCAGTGAACGACAGGGGTCACTAGCCAAAAACATTCAGTACTTC. It is translated as CASSERQGSLAKNIQYF.

This clone came up many times. V usage is TRBV28 and J usage is TRBJ2-3; D unclear. The V end lost 3 bases, the J end lost 11 bases, and 6 bases lay between the germline ends. There are 10 residues in the CDR3. In germline, CDR1 is MDHEN, CDR2 SYDVKM. CDR3 DNA: TGTGCCAGCAGTTTTTCGGTGCAGTATTTT. Translating it yields CASSFSVQYF.

This clone was counted only a few times. V usage is TRBV12-3 or TRBV12-4 and J usage is TRBJ2-1, with D possibly called TRBD1 or TRBD2 (5 bases each). V gave up 4 bases and J gave up 6 bases, with 16 bases separating them. This CDR3 is 15 amino acids long. The CDR3 region is CASSSITGTLNEQFF. CDR3 nucleotide sequence: TGTGCCAGCAGTTCAATCACCGGGACGCTCAATGAGCAGTTCTTC.

At least ten counts were recorded for this clone. This chain connects TRBV28 to TRBJ2-6; D remains unclear. Deletions cut 7 bases from V and 0 bases from J, with 7 bases between. The CDR3 totals 14 residues. Germline loops: CDR1 MDHEN, CDR2 SYDVKM. Here the CDR3 DNA reads TGTGCCAGCATGAGCCCCTCTGGGGCCAACGTCCTGACTTTC. The encoded protein is CASMSPSGANVLTF.

Turning to this clone: A much larger clonotype is one base distant, so this may be a read error. CDR3 sequence reads: CSATKLGGGSISTDTQYF. As DNA, the CDR3 is TGCAGTGCTACCAAATTAGGGGGAGGGAGTATAAGCACAGATACGCAGTATTTT. The chain employs TRBV20-1 and TRBJ2-3; D is possibly TRBD2 (7 bases). The CDR3 has 18 residues. CDR1 is DFQATT and CDR2 is SNEGSKA in the germline V gene (reference sequence). Between the trimmed V and J ends, which lost 4 bases and 0 bases, there was a span of 23 bases.

At least ten counts were recorded for this clone. This rearrangement joins TRBV7-9 to TRBJ1-6, with D unresolved. With 5 bases removed from V and 8 bases from J, the gap between germline ends came to 10 bases. CDR3 length equals 13 residues. Germline assignment: CDR1 SEHNR and CDR2 FQNEAQ (reference sequence). This CDR3 is CASSLDPDSPLHF. The CDR3 DNA is TGTGCCAGCAGCCTCGACCCTGATTCACCCCTCCACTTT.

This clone was picked up one time. A read error may explain this, as a much larger clone is one base away. This chain uses TRBV4-1 with TRBJ2-7; perhaps D is TRBD1 or TRBD2 (7 bases each). Germline CDR1 reads MGHRA; CDR2 reads YSYEKL. This CDR3 has 18 amino acids. CDR3 residues: CDSSQDSAGRDRSYEQYF. CDR3 nucleotides: TGCGACAGCAGCCAAGATAGCGCGGGGAGGGACAGATCCTACGAGCAGTACTTC.

This clone was counted between two and nine times. This could be a read error, since a much larger clone is one nucleotide away. This chain joins TRBV25-1 and TRBJ2-5, with D perhaps matching TRBD1 (6 bases). CDR1 and CDR2 (germline): MGHDK, SYGVNS. The CDR3 is 13 residues long. CDR3 sequence (DNA): TGTGCCAGTAGACTGGGGGCACAAGATACCCAGTACTTC. Translated: CASRLGAQDTQYF.